The TCR beta chain under discussion was sequenced for a study of regulatory T cells in long-lasting Graves disease. The TCR beta library used iRepertoire HTBI primers with Arm-PCR amplification of CDR3. One entry per CDR3 protein results from TCRdb running MiXCR on the multiplex PCR reads. The sample comprises around 480,000 distinct CDR3 sequences, roughly 15% of which are singletons, and roughly 25% rests with the top ten. General study points: Newly diagnosed patients shared 1,000 or so public clonotypes; persistent patients shared some 2,600.

The time point: newly diagnosed GD, antithyroid drugs for less than 3 months. The TCR library was prepared using RNA isolated from PBMCs. In the case of this clonotype: No antigen is known for it.

V lost 1 base, J lost 4 bases, and 8 bases lay in between. The germline gives CDR1 SGHTA, CDR2 FQGTGA. The CDR3 loop spans 14 amino acids. The sample was also reused in another study, on T cells in Graves' hyperthyroidism and ophthalmopathy.

Sample: peripheral blood mononuclear cells (PBMCs), taken at new diagnosis, from a patient treated with antithyroid drugs. The J gene is TRBJ2-1, the V gene TRBV7-3; a weak D match, TRBD2 (5 bases). The origin of this receptor is a woman aged 40-60 years with Graves disease. DNA for the CDR3: TGTGCCAGCAGCTTAAACTCGGGATACAATGAGCAGTTCTTC. Translation: CASSLNSGYNEQFF.